This section outlines one T cell receptor beta chain sequence together with its context. The antigen it recognizes is unknown. One base away there is no much larger clone; base qualities are not given. TCRbeta CDR3 regions were amplified from genomic DNA using the immunoSEQ Assay, a bias-controlled multiplex PCR. The authors' pipeline ran thus. Within the assay, amplification of reference gene primers was used to estimate how many nucleated cells each sample contained. Sequence reads were collapsed and filtered to measure the absolute abundance of every unique TCRbeta CDR3 rearrangement. For each sample, productive Simpson clonality was calculated as the square root of Simpson's diversity index across productive rearrangements. As stored in TCRdb, this immuneACCESS dataset retains in-frame rearrangements with V and J assigned. A fraction of the clones does not appear; measured against another copy, unresolved V genes explain less than half of the discrepancy, and the remainder lacks a known reason. V and J calls and clone size are as listed in that table; D and trimming were resolved from the DNA. Counted in this sample were under 300,000 clones; 65% to 80% of them appeared once. Of the sample, roughly 4.2% falls within the top ten clones.

Whole blood was collected in K2EDTA tubes by collaborating institutions according to the institutions' own protocols. Collaborator samples were shipped for TCRbeta analysis as frozen whole blood, isolated PBMCs, or DNA extracted from either sample type. The source of the sample is a study of blood T cell repertoires in COVID-19 (TCRdb year 2020). With regard to the full study: Samples covering the acute and convalescent phases of COVID-19 were provided by collaborators in the United States, Italy and Spain. Where available, HLA class I and class II types were obtained from metadata supplied by the sample provider rather than from assay-based typing. The repertoires were released in a freely available public database intended as a resource for research on the immune response to SARS-CoV-2. Deeply sampled blood TCRbeta repertoires from subjects exposed to, actively infected with, or recovered from COVID-19 were included in the dataset. The sample metadata nearly always contained a de-identified subject ID, COVID-19 status, age in years and sex. Samples came from the ongoing ImmuneRACE study (first 160 participants) plus 1,254 subjects from 6 global collaborators. The material from the prospective study consisted of cDNA or gDNA derived from T cells, B-cell-depleted T cells, or PBMCs. The paper as a whole reports these results and caveats: How much clinical and demographic metadata was included differed by source and by participant, and the metadata was provided uncurated.

Spanning cysteine to phenylalanine, the CDR3 consists of 14 amino acids. Of the read, only the CDR3 DNA is kept; its 42 bases are in frame from base 1. V is pruned by 5 bases and J by 6 bases, leaving 6 bases of the junction without a gene match. CDR1 and CDR2 (SNHLY, FYNNEI) derive from the germline V gene. The sequence was obtained from a woman in her forties with active or convalescent COVID-19. This chain joins TRBV2 to TRBJ1-1; TRBD1 agrees with 10 junctional bases. The sequencing sample was made of peripheral blood. The DNA reads as follows: TGTGCCAGCAGTTCCGACAGGGGGCGTCCTGAAGCTTTCTTT. Its product reads: CASSSDRGRPEAFF.